A single sample gave rise to the 16 T cell receptor beta chains below, sequenced in a study of T cell responses to AZD1222 COVID-19 vaccine. Profiled with immunoSEQ multiplex PCR; TCRdb holds only in-frame clones, not every one. The table lists about 160,000 clones, just over 90% of them singletons. Material: peripheral blood, obtained on day 0 of MenACWY control vaccination. The receptors were gathered from an adult in good health.

The chain joins TRBV19 to TRBJ2-1; 7 bases match TRBD2. This CDR3 comprises 15 residues. Germline CDR1 is LNHDA and CDR2 is SQIVND (reference sequence). J was trimmed by 10 bases and V by 2 bases; bases with no gene match: 11. For the CDR3, the DNA is TGTGCCAGTAGTATATCCCCCGGGAGAGCGGGGGAGCAGTTCTTC. Translated, it gives CASSISPGRAGEQFF.

For the CDR3, the DNA is TGTGCCAGCAGCTTATCCTCCCAGAGCTATGGCTACACCTTC. Its protein product is CASSLSSQSYGYTF. V gene TRBV11-1 combines with J gene TRBJ1-2; D not resolved. This CDR3 comprises 14 residues. The V end was cut by 2 bases, the J end by 4 bases, with 11 bases between. Germline V gives CDR1 SGHAT, CDR2 FQDESV (reference sequence).

This chain uses TRBV28 with TRBJ1-6; D not certain. The V gene lost 7 bases and the J gene lost 0 bases, with 13 bases spanning the gap. The germline V gene has CDR1 MDHEN and CDR2 SYDVKM. The CDR3 consists of 16 residues. The CDR3 protein is CASTPLGFSYNSPLHF. CDR3 nucleotide sequence: TGTGCCAGCACCCCCCTGGGATTCTCCTATAATTCACCCCTCCACTTT.

This chain uses TRBV10-3 with TRBJ2-7; tentative D call: TRBD2 (8 bases). There are 18 residues in the CDR3. With 3 bases removed from V and 4 bases from J, the gap between germline ends came to 25 bases. CDR1 and CDR2 from the germline V gene are ENHRY and SYGVKD. The CDR3: CAISESRGRATSAYEQYF. CDR3 in DNA: TGTGCCATCAGTGAATCAAGGGGGCGAGCGACTAGCGCTTACGAGCAGTACTTC.

The chain combines TRBV7-2 with TRBJ2-3; D is perhaps TRBD2 (5 bases). The CDR3 consists of 16 residues. From germline, CDR1 is SGHTA and CDR2 FQGNSA. V was shortened by 0 bases and J by 6 bases, with 16 bases between the two germline ends. In DNA, the CDR3 is TGTGCCAGCAGCTTAGCAGTCCAGGCACCGGGGGATACGCAGTATTTT. It is translated as CASSLAVQAPGDTQYF.

This chain links TRBV10-3 with TRBJ2-2; 12 bases fit TRBD2. The trim removed 4 bases at V and 6 bases at J, leaving 6 bases unmatched. Germline V gene data show CDR1 as ENHRY and CDR2 as SYGVKD. The CDR3 extends over 16 amino acids. In DNA, the CDR3 is TGTGCCATCAGTGGGACTAGCGGGATTCTCGCCGGGGAGCTGTTTTTT. Protein product: CAISGTSGILAGELFF.

This sequence joins TRBV7-9 and TRBJ1-5; D is unresolved. The CDR3 totals 15 residues. Between the trimmed V and J ends, which lost 4 bases and 0 bases, there was a span of 10 bases. In germline, CDR1 is SEHNR, CDR2 FQNEAQ (reference sequence). The CDR3 is CASSSGSYSNQPQHF. In DNA form, the CDR3 reads TGTGCCAGCAGCTCAGGATCCTATAGCAATCAGCCCCAGCATTTT.

This rearrangement joins TRBV4-1 to TRBJ1-2; no definite D call. Trimming took 1 base from V and 6 from J, leaving 15 bases between them. Germline V gene lookup returns CDR1 MGHRA and CDR2 YSYEKL. The CDR3 is 15 residues long. The CDR3 protein is CASSQVVGEIDGYTF. The CDR3 DNA is TGCGCCAGCAGCCAAGTCGTCGGGGAGATTGATGGCTACACCTTC.

The rearrangement links TRBV6-5 to TRBJ1-1; D is uncertain. Germline CDR1 and CDR2: MNHEY and SVGAGI. V was pared by 6 bases and J by 2 bases, with 13 bases between. The CDR3 sequence is 14 residues long. The CDR3: CASRTGRFNTEAFF. CDR3 bases: TGTGCCAGCAGGACCGGCAGATTTAACACTGAAGCTTTCTTT.

This chain uses TRBV5-1 with TRBJ1-4; D is uncertain. The V end was cut by 0 bases, the J end by 0 bases, with 6 bases between. The V gene's germline CDR1 is SGHRS and CDR2 YFSETQ. This CDR3 spans 15 amino acids. CDR3 amino acids: CASSLGRPTNEKLFF. As DNA, the CDR3 is TGCGCCAGCAGCTTGGGCCGGCCAACTAATGAAAAACTGTTTTTT.

V usage is TRBV7-9 and J usage is TRBJ1-1, with 7 bases identical to TRBD1. The V gene's germline CDR1 is SEHNR and CDR2 FQNEAQ (reference sequence). CDR3 size: 14 residues. Trimming cost V 5 bases and J 4 bases; bases outside gene matches: 7. The CDR3 region is CASSDTGDGTEAFF. CDR3 DNA sequence: TGTGCCAGCAGCGACACAGGGGACGGCACTGAAGCTTTCTTT.

The V gene is TRBV24-1, the J gene TRBJ2-1, with TRBD1 as a possible D gene (5 bases). This CDR3 has 18 amino acids. Germline V lookup: CDR1 KGHDR, CDR2 SFDVKD. With 3 bases removed from V and 4 bases from J, the gap between germline ends came to 21 bases. This CDR3 is CATSDTTSDRKIYNEQFF. CDR3 sequence (DNA): TGTGCCACCAGTGATACCACCTCCGACAGAAAAATATACAATGAGCAGTTCTTC.

The chain recombines TRBV6-1 with TRBJ1-6, with D maybe TRBD1 (5 bases). V lost 4 bases and J 1 base, leaving 14 bases between the germline ends. Looked up from germline, CDR1 is MNHNS and CDR2 is SASEGT. The CDR3 sequence is 17 residues long. The CDR3 spells CASSASRWGSYNSPLHF. Written as DNA, the CDR3 is TGTGCCAGCAGTGCCTCCCGGTGGGGGTCCTATAATTCACCCCTCCACTTT.

The V and J genes are TRBV11-3 and TRBJ2-2; the match to TRBD1 covers 7 bases. This CDR3 has 15 residues. V dropped 3 bases and J dropped 2; count of bases not matched to a gene: 3. Germline-derived CDR1 and CDR2 are SGHNT and YENEEA. The CDR3 loop is CASSFRQGNTGELFF. DNA of the CDR3: TGTGCCAGCAGCTTTAGACAGGGCAACACCGGGGAGCTGTTTTTT.

V gene TRBV19 combines with J gene TRBJ2-3; the match to TRBD1 covers 7 bases. The CDR3 length is 16 residues. CDR1 and CDR2 (germline): LNHDA, SQIVND (reference sequence). With 4 bases clipped from V and 0 bases from J, the junction kept 7 bases outside the gene matches. CDR3 region: CASSTNPGGSTDTQYF. CDR3 DNA sequence: TGTGCCAGTAGTACGAACCCAGGGGGAAGCACAGATACGCAGTATTTT.

The chain combines TRBV28 with TRBJ1-2, with D unclear. V gave up 2 bases and J gave up 12 bases, with 10 bases separating them. This CDR3 is 11 amino acids long. Germline V gene sequence: CDR1 MDHEN, CDR2 SYDVKM. The CDR3 protein is CASSLEARHTF. The CDR3 DNA is TGTGCCAGCAGTTTAGAGGCGAGGCACACCTTC.